These 21 T cell receptor beta chains share one sample of origin, sequenced in a study of cytomegalovirus exposure and HLA in healthy donors. The PCR was carried out with 60 Vbeta primers and 13 Jbeta primers. Using immunoSEQ multiplex PCR, the repertoire was profiled, and TCRdb retains in-frame clones only, with some absent. This sample carries around 92,000 clones, approximately 80% of them seen once, and the ten largest clones take around 2%. Sequences were obtained from PBMCs. The source is a young man in good health and CMV-seronegative.

This clone was counted between two and nine times. The V gene is TRBV15, the J gene TRBJ1-5; 8 bases are shared with TRBD1. Germline V gene data show CDR1 as LNHNV and CDR2 as YYDKDF (reference sequence). The J segment lost 4 bases and the V segment lost 0 bases, leaving 11 bases of the junction unmatched. The CDR3 loop spans 18 amino acids. CDR3 sequence: CATSRDVQGAKGNQPQHF. Here the CDR3 DNA reads TGTGCCACCAGCAGAGATGTCCAGGGGGCGAAGGGAAATCAGCCCCAGCATTTT.

V gene TRBV4-2 combines with J gene TRBJ2-7; 7 nucleotides line up with TRBD1. The length of the CDR3 is 16 residues. The germline V gene has CDR1 LGHNA and CDR2 YNFKEQ. The junction had 7 bases not matched to a gene; V was cut back by 1 base and J by 1 base. CDR3 bases: TGTGCCAGCAGCCAAGCCGGGTCAGGGGGATCCTACGAGCAGTACTTC. This codes for CASSQAGSGGSYEQYF.

This chain joins TRBV5-1 and TRBJ1-2; D unresolved. Germline V gene lookup returns CDR1 SGHRS and CDR2 YFSETQ. V was trimmed by 4 bases and J by 7 bases, leaving 11 bases between them. The CDR3 totals 12 residues. CDR3 loop: CASSLSTRGYTF. The CDR3 DNA reads TGCGCCAGCAGCCTCTCCACGCGTGGCTACACCTTC.

The chain couples TRBV7-9 to TRBJ2-5; weak D call: TRBD1 (5 bases). The CDR3 consists of 14 residues. V lost 5 bases and J lost 11, with 21 bases in between. Per germline, CDR1 SEHNR and CDR2 FQNEAQ (reference sequence). CDR3 sequence: CASSKGHLREMQYF. The CDR3 DNA reads TGTGCCAGCAGCAAAGGACACCTCAGAGAAATGCAGTACTTC.

The chain joins TRBV19 to TRBJ2-3, with D possibly being TRBD1 (6 bases). The CDR3 is made up of 16 amino acids. V gave up 4 bases and J gave up 0 bases, with 14 bases separating them. Germline assignment: CDR1 LNHDA and CDR2 SQIVND (reference sequence). The CDR3 loop is CASSTLRQASTDTQYF. CDR3 coding DNA: TGTGCCAGTAGTACCCTCCGACAGGCTAGCACAGATACGCAGTATTTT.

The chain is built from TRBV7-7 and TRBJ2-6; D may be TRBD1 (5 bases). Germline CDR1 is SSHAT and CDR2 is FNYEAQ (reference sequence). The CDR3 contains 14 residues. The CDR3, as DNA: TGTGTTCCAGGGTCGACCTCTGGGGCCAACGTCCTGACTTTC. Translating it yields CVPGSTSGANVLTF. The entire variable domain, with the rest obtained from reference TRBV7-7 and TRBJ2-6, is as follows: GAGVSQSPRYKVTKRGQDVTLRCDPISSHATLYWYQQALGQGPEFLTYFNYEAQPDKSGLPSDRFSAERPEGSISTLTIQRTEQRDSAMYRCVPGSTSGANVLTFGAGSRLTVL.

This rearrangement joins TRBV14 to TRBJ2-6; a weak D match, TRBD1 (7 bases). The CDR3 has 19 amino acids. Germline CDR1 SGHDN, CDR2 FVKESK. V lost 2 bases and J lost 0, with 17 bases in between. The CDR3 DNA sequence: TGTGCCAGCAGCCAATGGACTGGGCAGGGGGGCTCTGGGGCCAACGTCCTGACTTTC. This codes for CASSQWTGQGGSGANVLTF.

The V gene is TRBV9, the J gene TRBJ2-3; 12 nucleotides align to TRBD2. The germline CDR1 and CDR2 sequences are SGDLS and YYNGEE. V shed 3 bases and J 6 bases; nucleotides not matched to a gene: 5. This CDR3 region has 15 residues. The CDR3 reads CASSGGLAGFDTQYF. The CDR3 DNA reads TGTGCCAGCAGCGGAGGACTAGCGGGGTTTGATACGCAGTATTTT.

V usage is TRBV15 and J usage is TRBJ1-4; perhaps TRBD1 as D (5 bases). Trimming cost V 0 bases and J 5 bases, with 10 bases left between them. Germline V gene data show CDR1 as LNHNV and CDR2 as YYDKDF (reference sequence). This CDR3 has 15 residues. This CDR3 reads CATSRDQGRNEKLFF. In DNA form, the CDR3 reads TGTGCCACCAGCAGAGATCAGGGAAGAAATGAAAAACTGTTTTTT.

This clone was seen more than once but under ten times. The chain joins TRBV18 to TRBJ1-2; D gene ambiguous. The CDR3 is made up of 16 amino acids. Trimming pared 2 bases from V and 8 bases from J, leaving 21 bases between. CDR1 and CDR2 from the germline V gene are KGHSH and LQKENI. In DNA form, the CDR3 reads TGTGCCAGCTCACCAGCATTCGGGTTCGAGAGTGTGGGCTACACCTTC. Translating gives CASSPAFGFESVGYTF.

The rearrangement links TRBV6-4 to TRBJ2-1; 10 bases are shared with TRBD1. Germline assignment: CDR1 MRHNA and CDR2 SNTAGT. The CDR3 is 17 amino acids. V shed 6 bases and J 2 bases; nucleotides not matched to a gene: 10. In DNA, the CDR3 is TGTGCCAGCAGCGAAGGGACAGGGGCTTTGCCCTACAATGAGCAGTTCTTC. Protein: CASSEGTGALPYNEQFF.

This chain uses TRBV5-4 with TRBJ1-2; 7 bases are a match to TRBD1. Germline loops: CDR1 SGHNT, CDR2 YYREEE (reference sequence). This CDR3 contains 15 residues. After removal of 0 bases from V and 3 bases from J, the junction contained 5 bases not matched to a gene. For the CDR3, the DNA is TGTGCCAGCAGCTTGGCGGGAGGGGGCGACTATGGCTACACCTTC. This codes for CASSLAGGGDYGYTF. The full variable domain, its missing parts supplied by reference TRBV5-4 and TRBJ1-2, is ETGVTQSPTHLIKTRGQQVTLRCSSQSGHNTVSWYQQALGQGPQFIFQYYREEENGRGNFPPRFSGLQFPNYSSELNVNALELDDSALYLCASSLAGGGDYGYTFGSGTRLTVV.

The CDR3 sequence: CASSIDRGYNEQFF. DNA for the CDR3: TGTGCCAGTAGTATAGATCGGGGATACAATGAGCAGTTCTTC. The V gene is TRBV19, the J gene TRBJ2-1; possible D gene TRBD2, 5 bases. This CDR3 comprises 14 residues. The ends were cut back, 0 bases at V and 4 bases at J, with 7 bases in the middle. Germline V lookup: CDR1 LNHDA, CDR2 SQIVND (reference sequence).

The rearrangement joins TRBV6-1 to TRBJ1-1, with a tentative D call TRBD1 (5 bases). Germline CDR1 MNHNS, CDR2 SASEGT. The CDR3 has 14 amino acids. V lost 6 bases and J 3 bases, leaving 14 bases between the germline ends. The chain's CDR3 is CASSGTGRDTEAFF. The CDR3 DNA is TGTGCCAGCAGCGGGACTGGGCGGGACACTGAAGCTTTCTTT.

With regard to this clone: Here the CDR3 omits its conserved ending phenylalanine or tryptophan, so a read error is the likely source. The limits of the CDR3 on the DNA are not certain, so only TCRdb's listed CDR3 is given. The V gene is TRBV10-3, the J gene TRBJ2-7; the D call of TRBD2 is as the table states it, not checked on the DNA. The CDR3 is made up of 13 amino acids, end residues included. CDR1 and CDR2 from the germline V gene are ENHRY and SYGVKD. CDR3 in amino acids: CAISEPGASGERL.

The chain combines TRBV18 with TRBJ2-6, with D possibly matching TRBD2 (6 bases). Germline CDR1 is KGHSH and CDR2 is LQKENI. The CDR3 has 19 amino acids. Trimming shortened V by 6 bases and J by 1 base, and 22 bases separated the two germline ends. The CDR3 loop is CASSPYRTPAGSGANVLTF. In nucleotides, the CDR3 is TGTGCCAGCTCGCCCTACAGGACCCCGGCGGGATCTGGGGCCAACGTCCTGACTTTC.

Remarks on this clone: Different DNA sequences within this sample yield the same CDR3. The chain joins TRBV19 to TRBJ1-2, with D possibly being TRBD1 (5 bases). There are 14 residues in the CDR3. CDR1 LNHDA and CDR2 SQIVND come from the germline V gene (reference sequence). V was clipped by 5 bases and J by 6 bases, with 16 bases between them. DNA of the CDR3: TGTGCCAGTAGTGTGGGGCAGCCATTGAATGGCTACACCTTC. Protein sequence: CASSVGQPLNGYTF.

V usage is TRBV5-1 and J usage is TRBJ2-7; D is unresolved. This CDR3 has 11 amino acids. Germline loops: CDR1 SGHRS, CDR2 YFSETQ. Trimming pared 2 bases from V and 3 bases from J, leaving 3 bases between. The CDR3, as DNA: TGCGCCAGCAGCTTCGGCTACGAGCAGTACTTC. Amino acid sequence: CASSFGYEQYF.

In this sample, this clone turned up a few times. The chain recombines TRBV6-5 with TRBJ1-2; tentative D call: TRBD1 (5 bases). CDR1 is MNHEY, CDR2 SVGAGI, per germline. The CDR3 sequence is 14 residues long. V was pared by 1 base and J by 8 bases, with 14 bases between. The CDR3 loop reads CASSYFQGTIGYTF. In DNA form, the CDR3 reads TGTGCCAGCAGTTACTTCCAGGGAACGATCGGCTACACCTTC.

This chain links TRBV27 with TRBJ2-2; maybe TRBD2 (7 bases). This CDR3 is built from 19 residues. Trimming shortened V by 5 bases and J by 0 bases, and 22 bases separated the two germline ends. Germline V gene lookup returns CDR1 MNHEY and CDR2 SMNVEV (reference sequence). The CDR3 sequence is CASSPLGGVLLANTGELFF. Written as DNA, the CDR3 is TGTGCCAGCAGTCCCCTAGGGGGGGTACTCCTCGCGAACACCGGGGAGCTGTTTTTT.

The chain carries TRBV5-1 and TRBJ2-7, with D maybe TRBD1 (6 bases). Germline CDR1 reads SGHRS; CDR2 reads YFSETQ. V was pared by 0 bases and J by 2 bases, with 9 bases between. This CDR3 is built from 14 residues. In nucleotides, the CDR3 is TGCGCCAGCAGCTTGGGGGACACAACCTACGAGCAGTACTTC. It is translated as CASSLGDTTYEQYF.